This TCR beta chain was captured in a study of T cells in tuberculosis. TCR-alpha and TCR-beta chains were sequenced unpaired. Here immunoSEQ multiplex PCR was the method, and the copy in TCRdb shows in-frame clones only, minus some. The table has about 88,000 clones, approximately 91% seen once; the top ten hold under 2.5%. Sorting used thawed, overnight-rested PBMC stained with anti-CD3, a viability dye and GMM-loaded CD1B tetramer. C32 glucose monomycolate from Rhodococcus equi was loaded onto the CD1B tetramers. CD14-expressing monocytes were removed from PBMC before cryopreservation and sorting. Each donor contributed roughly 100,000 sorted tetramer-negative cells. CDR1 and CDR2 (germline): SNHLY, FYNNEI. V was clipped by 7 bases and J by 3 bases; unmatched bases: 12. The CDR3 spans 17 residues.

The source of this sequence is an adult woman with latent tuberculosis. Sample: CD1b-GMM tetramer-negative cells sorted from PBMCs. The chain links TRBV2 to TRBJ2-5; TRBD2 agrees at 12 bases. For the CDR3, the DNA is TGTGCCAGCACCTGGCTCAGAACTAGCGGGGGGAAAGAGACCCAGTACTTC. This encodes CASTWLRTSGGKETQYF.